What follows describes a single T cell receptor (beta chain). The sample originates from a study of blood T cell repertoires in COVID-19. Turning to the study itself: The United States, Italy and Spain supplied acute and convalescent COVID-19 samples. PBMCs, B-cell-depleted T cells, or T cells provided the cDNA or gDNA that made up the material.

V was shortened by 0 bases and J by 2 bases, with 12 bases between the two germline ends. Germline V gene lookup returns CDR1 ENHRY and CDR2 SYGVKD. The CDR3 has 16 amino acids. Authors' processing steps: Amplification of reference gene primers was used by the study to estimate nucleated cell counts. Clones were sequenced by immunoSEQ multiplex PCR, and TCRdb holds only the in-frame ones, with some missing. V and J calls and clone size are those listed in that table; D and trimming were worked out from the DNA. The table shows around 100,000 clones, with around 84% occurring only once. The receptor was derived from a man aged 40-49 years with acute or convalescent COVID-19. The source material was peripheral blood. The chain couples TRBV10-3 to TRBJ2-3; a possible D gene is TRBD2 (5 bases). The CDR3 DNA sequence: TGTGCCATCAGTGAGTCGAGGGCTAGCCTCACAGATACGCAGTATTTT. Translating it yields CAISESRASLTDTQYF.